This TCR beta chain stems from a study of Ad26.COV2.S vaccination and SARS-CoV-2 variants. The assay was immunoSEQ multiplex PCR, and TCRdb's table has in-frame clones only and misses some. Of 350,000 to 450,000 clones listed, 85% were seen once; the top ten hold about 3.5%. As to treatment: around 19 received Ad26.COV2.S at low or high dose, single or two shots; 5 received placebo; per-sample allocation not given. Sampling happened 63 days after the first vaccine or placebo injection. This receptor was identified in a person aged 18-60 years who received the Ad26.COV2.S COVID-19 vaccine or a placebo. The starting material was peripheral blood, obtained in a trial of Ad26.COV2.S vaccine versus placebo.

The CDR3 region is CASSITPYPYNEQFF. CDR3 coding DNA: TGTGCCAGTAGTATCACTCCCTACCCATACAATGAGCAGTTCTTC. This sequence joins TRBV19 and TRBJ2-1; D is unresolved. V lost 3 bases and J lost 4, with 13 bases in between. The CDR3 loop spans 15 amino acids. Germline CDR1 LNHDA, CDR2 SQIVND (reference sequence).